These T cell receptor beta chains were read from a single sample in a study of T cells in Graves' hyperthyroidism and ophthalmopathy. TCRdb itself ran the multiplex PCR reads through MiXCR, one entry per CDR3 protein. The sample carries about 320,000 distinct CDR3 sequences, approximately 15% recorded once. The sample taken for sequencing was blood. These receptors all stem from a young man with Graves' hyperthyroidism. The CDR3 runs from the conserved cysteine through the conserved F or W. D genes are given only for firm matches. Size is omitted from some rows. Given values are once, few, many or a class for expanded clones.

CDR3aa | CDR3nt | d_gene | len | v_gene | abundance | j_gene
CASSPARDRIPLHYGYTF | TGTGCCAGCAGCCCCGCCCGGGACAGGATACCACTCCACTATGGCTACACCTTC | TRBD1 | 18 | TRBV14 | few | TRBJ1-2
CASSYGQGPYSNQPQHF | TGTGCCAGCAGTTATGGACAGGGGCCCTATAGCAATCAGCCCCAGCATTTT | TRBD1 | 17 | TRBV27 | many | TRBJ1-5
CASSLGPGGGYEQYF | TGTGCCAGCAGCTTAGGTCCAGGGGGCGGCTACGAGCAGTACTTC | TRBD1 | 15 | TRBV11-2 | many | TRBJ2-7
CASSARQGEGYEQYF | TGTGCCAGCAGTGCACGACAGGGAGAGGGCTACGAGCAGTACTTC | TRBD1 | 15 | TRBV27 | many | TRBJ2-7
CASSLGSGTPAYEQYF | TGTGCCAGCAGCTTAGGATCCGGGACTCCTGCCTACGAGCAGTACTTC | - | 16 | TRBV7-2 | many | TRBJ2-7
CASSSDRSEQYF | TGTGCCAGCAGTTCAGACAGGAGCGAGCAGTACTTC | - | 12 | TRBV28 | once | TRBJ2-7
CASRSGGGIAEQYF | TGTGCCAGCCGCTCCGGGGGAGGAATAGCCGAGCAGTACTTC | - | 14 | TRBV27 | few | TRBJ2-7
CASSSPWGEREGLGGTQYF | TGTGCCAGCAGTTCCCCCTGGGGGGAGCGGGAGGGCCTGGGAGGGACCCAGTACTTC | TRBD2 | 19 | TRBV12-3/TRBV12-4 | many | TRBJ2-5
CASSIRGPSYEQYF | TGTGCCAGCAGTATCAGGGGACCCTCTTACGAGCAGTACTTC | - | 14 | TRBV27 | - | TRBJ2-7
CASSPSGGTYNEQFF | TGTGCCAGCAGCCCCTCGGGCGGGACGTACAATGAGCAGTTCTTC | - | 15 | TRBV7-3 | many | TRBJ2-1
CASSHRTSQAWNEQFF | TGTGCCAGCAGTCATCGGACTAGTCAAGCTTGGAATGAGCAGTTCTTC | TRBD2 | 16 | TRBV11-2 | many | TRBJ2-1
CASNPTGGFNYGYTF | TGTGCCAGCAACCCGACAGGGGGATTCAACTATGGCTACACCTTC | TRBD1 | 15 | TRBV6-1 | few | TRBJ1-2
CASSGTSGRTGELFF | TGTGCCAGCAGCGGGACTAGCGGGAGGACCGGGGAGCTGTTTTTT | TRBD2 | 15 | TRBV2 | many | TRBJ2-2
CATSDLPGELRPTDTQYF | TGTGCCACCAGTGATTTGCCGGGAGAATTAAGGCCCACAGATACGCAGTATTTT | - | 18 | TRBV24-1 | - | TRBJ2-3
CASSLVRAGPNEQFF | TGTGCCAGCAGCTTAGTTAGGGCGGGACCCAATGAGCAGTTCTTC | - | 15 | TRBV11-2 | many | TRBJ2-1
CSVEGRTSGNNEQFF | TGCAGTGTTGAGGGACGGACTAGCGGTAACAATGAGCAGTTCTTC | TRBD2 | 15 | TRBV20-1 | many | TRBJ2-1
CASSLEAPTDTQYF | TGTGCCAGCAGTCTCGAGGCCCCAACAGATACGCAGTATTTT | - | 14 | TRBV27 | - | TRBJ2-3
CASSELPNQPQHF | TGTGCCAGCAGTGAACTCCCCAATCAGCCCCAGCATTTT | - | 13 | TRBV2 | - | TRBJ1-5
CASSPRGTDTQYF | TGTGCCAGCAGTCCTAGGGGGACAGATACGCAGTATTTT | - | 13 | TRBV6-1 | many | TRBJ2-3
CASSREGSPQPQHF | TGTGCCAGCAGCCGGGAGGGCAGCCCCCAGCCCCAGCATTTT | - | 14 | TRBV9 | few | TRBJ1-5
CASSPGQSLVEKLFF | TGTGCCAGCAGCCCGGGACAGTCTCTCGTCGAAAAACTGTTTTTT | TRBD1 | 15 | TRBV7-9 | many | TRBJ1-4
CASSLLANEQFF | TGTGCCAGCAGTTTATTGGCCAATGAGCAGTTCTTC | - | 12 | TRBV28 | few | TRBJ2-1
CASSRIGKETQYF | TGTGCCAGCAGCCGGATCGGGAAAGAGACCCAGTACTTC | - | 13 | TRBV7-2 | many | TRBJ2-5
CASSLNPGDTDTQYF | TGTGCCAGCAGCTTAAATCCGGGGGACACAGATACGCAGTATTTT | - | 15 | TRBV7-3 | - | TRBJ2-3
CASSPWGGGTEAFF | TGTGCCAGCAGTCCCTGGGGGGGGGGGACTGAAGCTTTCTTT | - | 14 | TRBV28 | - | TRBJ1-1
CASKTQNQPQHF | TGTGCCAGCAAAACCCAGAATCAGCCCCAGCATTTT | - | 12 | TRBV6-2/TRBV6-3 | few | TRBJ1-5
CASSTYGQGNDEQYF | TGTGCCAGCAGTACTTATGGACAGGGCAACGACGAGCAGTACTTC | TRBD1 | 15 | TRBV6-1 | - | TRBJ2-7
CASSRNTGAQSQPQHF | TGTGCCAGCAGCCGGAACACGGGGGCGCAGAGTCAGCCCCAGCATTTT | - | 16 | TRBV7-8 | - | TRBJ1-5
CASSLPWGLNEQFF | TGTGCCAGCAGCCTACCTTGGGGCCTCAATGAGCAGTTCTTC | - | 14 | TRBV7-9 | many | TRBJ2-1
CASRPIQGAREKLFF | TGTGCCAGCAGACCCATACAGGGGGCGCGGGAAAAACTGTTTTTT | TRBD1 | 15 | TRBV28 | many | TRBJ1-4
CSARPGGSQGGEQYF | TGCAGTGCTAGACCTGGCGGATCCCAAGGGGGCGAGCAGTACTTC | - | 15 | TRBV20-1 | few | TRBJ2-7
CASSVEGLGETQYF | TGTGCCAGCAGCGTAGAGGGACTCGGGGAGACCCAGTACTTC | - | 14 | TRBV9 | - | TRBJ2-5
CASTPYSADTQYF | TGTGCCAGCACCCCCTATAGTGCCGATACGCAGTATTTT | - | 13 | TRBV6-1 | few | TRBJ2-3
CAISDLTSGSSYNEQFF | TGTGCCATCAGTGATCTGACTAGCGGGAGCTCCTACAATGAGCAGTTCTTC | TRBD2 | 17 | TRBV10-3 | - | TRBJ2-1
CASSPAAGQGSHGYTF | TGTGCCAGCAGTCCCGCCGCCGGACAGGGGAGTCATGGCTACACCTTC | TRBD1 | 16 | TRBV6-1 | many | TRBJ1-2
CASSLVSAGEQYF | TGCGCCAGCAGCTTGGTCTCCGCCGGGGAGCAGTACTTC | - | 13 | TRBV5-1 | many | TRBJ2-7
CASSEGGPPAYEQYF | TGTGCCAGCAGCGAGGGGGGGCCCCCAGCCTACGAGCAGTACTTC | - | 15 | TRBV9 | few | TRBJ2-7
CSAIPGGTDTQYF | TGCAGTGCCATCCCCGGGGGCACAGATACGCAGTATTTT | - | 13 | TRBV20-1 | many | TRBJ2-3
CATGTGRYTGELFF | TGTGCCACCGGGACAGGGAGGTACACCGGGGAGCTGTTTTTT | TRBD1 | 14 | TRBV24-1 | - | TRBJ2-2
CASSLWGTGRGTDYEQYF | TGTGCCAGCAGTTTATGGGGGACAGGGCGAGGGACTGACTACGAGCAGTACTTC | TRBD1 | 18 | TRBV28 | many | TRBJ2-7
CATGALRALNTEAFF | TGTGCCACCGGAGCCCTACGGGCCTTGAACACTGAAGCTTTCTTT | - | 15 | TRBV2 | many | TRBJ1-1
CASSLVFGNEQFF | TGCGCCAGCAGCTTGGTGTTCGGCAATGAGCAGTTCTTC | - | 13 | TRBV5-1 | many | TRBJ2-1
CASSQDGWEPRSYEQYF | TGTGCCAGCAGCCAAGATGGGTGGGAACCAAGGTCCTACGAGCAGTACTTC | - | 17 | TRBV3-1 | many | TRBJ2-7
CASSTSRLAPSYEQYF | TGTGCCAGCAGCACGTCAAGACTAGCGCCCTCCTACGAGCAGTACTTC | TRBD2 | 16 | TRBV7-9 | - | TRBJ2-7
CASSPPTLRNEQFF | TGTGCCAGCTCACCACCAACTTTACGGAATGAGCAGTTCTTC | - | 14 | TRBV18 | many | TRBJ2-1
CAWNLNTEAFF | TGTGCCTGGAACTTGAACACTGAAGCTTTCTTT | - | 11 | TRBV30 | many | TRBJ1-1
CASSFTGEWVELFF | TGTGCCAGCAGTTTTACAGGGGAGTGGGTGGAGCTGTTTTTT | TRBD1 | 14 | TRBV27 | - | TRBJ2-2
CASSQIWGTEAFF | TGTGCCAGCAGCCAAATCTGGGGCACTGAAGCTTTCTTT | - | 13 | TRBV14 | few | TRBJ1-1
CAIMGQAGTEAFF | TGTGCCATTATGGGACAGGCGGGCACTGAAGCTTTCTTT | TRBD1 | 13 | TRBV10-3 | many | TRBJ1-1
CASSPRPLSVNTEAFF | TGTGCCAGCTCACCCCGCCCTCTCAGTGTGAACACTGAAGCTTTCTTT | - | 16 | TRBV18 | few | TRBJ1-1
CASSEGTGYTGELFF | TGTGCCAGCAGTGAAGGGACAGGGTATACCGGGGAGCTGTTTTTT | TRBD1 | 15 | TRBV2 | few | TRBJ2-2